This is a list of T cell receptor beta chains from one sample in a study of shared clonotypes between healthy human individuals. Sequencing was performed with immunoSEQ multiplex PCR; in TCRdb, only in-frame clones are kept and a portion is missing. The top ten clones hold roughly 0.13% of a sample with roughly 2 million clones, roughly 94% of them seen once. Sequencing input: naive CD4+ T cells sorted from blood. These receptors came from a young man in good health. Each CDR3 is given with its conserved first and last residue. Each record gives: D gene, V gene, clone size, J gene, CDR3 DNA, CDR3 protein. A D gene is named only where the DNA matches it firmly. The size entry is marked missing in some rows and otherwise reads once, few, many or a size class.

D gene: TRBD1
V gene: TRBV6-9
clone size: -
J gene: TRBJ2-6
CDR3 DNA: TGTGCCAGCAGTTATGGCCACCTCAGGGGGCAGACCTCTGGGGCCAACGTCCTGACTTTC
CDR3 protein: CASSYGHLRGQTSGANVLTF

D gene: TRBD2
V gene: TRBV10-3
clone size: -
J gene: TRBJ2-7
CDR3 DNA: TGTGCCATCAGTGAGTCGGGGGGGAGCTACGAGCAGTACTTC
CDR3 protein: CAISESGGSYEQYF

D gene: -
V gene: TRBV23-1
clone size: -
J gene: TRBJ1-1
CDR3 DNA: TGCGCCAGCAGTCTTGACAGGAACACTGAAGCTTTCTTT
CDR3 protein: CASSLDRNTEAFF

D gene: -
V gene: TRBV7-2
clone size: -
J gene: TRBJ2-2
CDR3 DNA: TGTGCCAGCAGCTTAGTAGGCACAACCCTGGCGGAGGAGCTGTTTTTT
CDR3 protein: CASSLVGTTLAEELFF

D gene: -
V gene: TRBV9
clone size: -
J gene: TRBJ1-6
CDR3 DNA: TGTGCCAGCAGCGTGAACAGGGAGAATTCACCCCTCCACTTT
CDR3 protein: CASSVNRENSPLHF

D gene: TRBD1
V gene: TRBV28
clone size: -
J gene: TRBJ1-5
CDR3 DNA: TGTGCCAGCAGCCCGGGGACAGTTAGCAATCAGCCCCAGCATTTT
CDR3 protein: CASSPGTVSNQPQHF

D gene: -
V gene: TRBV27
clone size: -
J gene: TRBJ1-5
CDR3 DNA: TGTGCCAGCAGTTCTCTTACAGGCAATCAGCCCCAGCATTTT
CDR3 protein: CASSSLTGNQPQHF

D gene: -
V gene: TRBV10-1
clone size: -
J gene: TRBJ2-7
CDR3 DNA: TGCGCCACCCCTCCTGATTGGGGGACCCCAACTTACGAGCAGTACTTC
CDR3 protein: CATPPDWGTPTYEQYF

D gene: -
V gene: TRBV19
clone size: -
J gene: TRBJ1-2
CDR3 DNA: TGTGCCAGTAGCCTCACAGGAAGCGGCTACACCTTC
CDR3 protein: CASSLTGSGYTF

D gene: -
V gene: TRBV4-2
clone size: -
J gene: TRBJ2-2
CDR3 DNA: TGTGCCAGCAGCCAAGATAAGACTCCCCTGGGGGAGCTGTTTTTT
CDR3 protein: CASSQDKTPLGELFF

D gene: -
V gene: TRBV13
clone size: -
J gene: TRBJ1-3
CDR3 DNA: TGTGCCAGCAGCTTAGGAGGGGGTGGAAACACCATATATTTT
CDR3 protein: CASSLGGGGNTIYF

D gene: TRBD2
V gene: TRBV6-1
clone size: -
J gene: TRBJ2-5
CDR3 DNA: TGTGCCAGCAGTGAAATTGGTTGGCGGGGGGCGTACTTC
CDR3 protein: CASSEIGWRGAYF

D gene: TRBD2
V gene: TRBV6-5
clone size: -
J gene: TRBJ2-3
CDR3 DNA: TGTGCCAGCAGTTCAATAGCGGGAAGCACAGATACGCAGTATTTT
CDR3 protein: CASSSIAGSTDTQYF

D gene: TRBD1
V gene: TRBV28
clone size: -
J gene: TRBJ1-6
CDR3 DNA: TGTGCCAGCATCCAGACAGGGTATAATTCACCCCTCCACTTT
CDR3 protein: CASIQTGYNSPLHF

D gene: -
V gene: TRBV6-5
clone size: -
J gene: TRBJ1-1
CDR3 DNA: TGTGCCAGCAGTTACCGGGGGACGAACACTGAAGCTTTCTTT
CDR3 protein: CASSYRGTNTEAFF

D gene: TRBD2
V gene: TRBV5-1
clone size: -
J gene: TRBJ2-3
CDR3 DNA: TGCGCCAGCAGCTTGGAGCGGGGGGCCCGCACAGATACGCAGTATTTT
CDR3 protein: CASSLERGARTDTQYF

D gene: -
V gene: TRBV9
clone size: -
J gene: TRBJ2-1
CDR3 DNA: TGTGCCAGCAGCTTAACATTGGGGAACCACAATGAGCAGTTCTTC
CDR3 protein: CASSLTLGNHNEQFF

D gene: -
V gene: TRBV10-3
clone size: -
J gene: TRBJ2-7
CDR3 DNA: TGTGCCATCAGTGAACCAGGCCTATCCTACGAGCAGTACTTC
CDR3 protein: CAISEPGLSYEQYF

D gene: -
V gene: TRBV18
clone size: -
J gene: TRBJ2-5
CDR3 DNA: TGTGCCAGCTCGGGGGGTCACCAAGAGACCCAGTACTTC
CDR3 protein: CASSGGHQETQYF

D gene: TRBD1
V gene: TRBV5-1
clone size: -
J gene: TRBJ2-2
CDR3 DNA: TGCGCCAGCAGCTTGGGACAGGGGGCGACCGGGGAGCTGTTTTTT
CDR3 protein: CASSLGQGATGELFF

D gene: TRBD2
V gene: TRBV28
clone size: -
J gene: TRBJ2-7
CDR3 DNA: TGTGCCAGCAGTTTGCCGGGACTAAAGCACGAGCAGTACTTC
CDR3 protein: CASSLPGLKHEQYF

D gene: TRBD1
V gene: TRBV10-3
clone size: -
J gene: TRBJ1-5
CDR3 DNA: TGTGCCATCAGTGAGGGACAGGGGTATCAGCCCCAGCATTTT
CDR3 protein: CAISEGQGYQPQHF

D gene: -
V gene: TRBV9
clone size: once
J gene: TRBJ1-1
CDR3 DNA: TGTGCCAGCAGCGCACATACAGGGCTGGTCACTGAAGCTTTCTTT
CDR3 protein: CASSAHTGLVTEAFF

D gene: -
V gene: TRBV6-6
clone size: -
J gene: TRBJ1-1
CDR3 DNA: TGTGCCAGCTACAAGGAGAACACTGAAGCTTTCTTT
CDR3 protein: CASYKENTEAFF

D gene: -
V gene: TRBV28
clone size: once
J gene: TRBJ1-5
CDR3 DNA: TGTGCCAGCAGTCCCCGGGTCATCTATAGCAATCAGCCCCAGCATTTT
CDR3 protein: CASSPRVIYSNQPQHF

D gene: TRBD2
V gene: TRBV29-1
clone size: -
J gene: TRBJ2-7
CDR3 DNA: TGCAGCGTTGAGCTGGGGGGGATCGAGCAGTACTTC
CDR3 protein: CSVELGGIEQYF

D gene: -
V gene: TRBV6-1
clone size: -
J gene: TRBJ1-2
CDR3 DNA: TGTGCCATCGAGGGAGGGGGGAATTATGGCTACACCTTC
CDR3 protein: CAIEGGGNYGYTF

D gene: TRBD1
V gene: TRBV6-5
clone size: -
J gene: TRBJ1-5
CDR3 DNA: TGTGCCAGCAGCCGACAGGGCAACCAGCCCCAGCATTTT
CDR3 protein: CASSRQGNQPQHF

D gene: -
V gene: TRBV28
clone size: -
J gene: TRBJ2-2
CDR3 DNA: TGTGCCAGCAGTTTAATGTACGGCAGGGAAGTCACCGGGGAGCTGTTTTTT
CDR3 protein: CASSLMYGREVTGELFF

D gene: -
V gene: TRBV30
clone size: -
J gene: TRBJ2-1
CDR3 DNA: TGTGCCTGGAAAAGGTGGGACAATGAGCAGTTCTTC
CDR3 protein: CAWKRWDNEQFF

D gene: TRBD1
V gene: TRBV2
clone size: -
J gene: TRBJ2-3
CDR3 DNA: TGTGCCAGCAGCACCGGGACAGGGGTCCCAGATACGCAGTATTTT
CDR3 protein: CASSTGTGVPDTQYF

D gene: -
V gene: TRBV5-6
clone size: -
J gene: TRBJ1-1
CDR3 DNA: TGTGCCAGCAGCACAACAACAGGTCGTGAGGGAGCTTTCTTT
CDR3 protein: CASSTTTGREGAFF

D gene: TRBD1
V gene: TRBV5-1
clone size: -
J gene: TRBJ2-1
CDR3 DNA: TGCGCCAGCAGAATGGGACAGGGAGGTTACAATGAGCAGTTCTTC
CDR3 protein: CASRMGQGGYNEQFF

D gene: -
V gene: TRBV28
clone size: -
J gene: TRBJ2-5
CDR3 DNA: TGTGCCAGCACCCCCGGGCGAGGGGGGGCGTGGGAGACCCAGTACTTC
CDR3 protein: CASTPGRGGAWETQYF

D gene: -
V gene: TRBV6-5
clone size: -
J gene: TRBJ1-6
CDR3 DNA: TGTGCCAGCAGTAGGGGCCGGAATTCACCCCTCCACTTT
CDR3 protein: CASSRGRNSPLHF

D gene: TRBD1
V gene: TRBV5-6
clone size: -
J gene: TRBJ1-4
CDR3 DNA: TGTGCCAGCAGCTTGGTAGGACAGGGGGCGGCGAATGAAAAACTGTTTTTT
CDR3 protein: CASSLVGQGAANEKLFF

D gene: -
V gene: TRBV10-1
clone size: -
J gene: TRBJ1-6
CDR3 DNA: TGCGCCAGCAGTGAGGGAGGGTATAATTCACCCCTCCACTTT
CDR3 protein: CASSEGGYNSPLHF

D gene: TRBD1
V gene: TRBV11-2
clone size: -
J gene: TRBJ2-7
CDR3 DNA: TGTGCCAGCAGCTTAGATTCCGGACAGGGCGGCTTCTCCTACGAGCAGTACTTC
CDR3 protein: CASSLDSGQGGFSYEQYF

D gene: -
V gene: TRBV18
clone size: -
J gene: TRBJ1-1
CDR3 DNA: TGTGCCAGCTCACCCCAGGGTGGCACTGAAGCTTTCTTT
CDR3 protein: CASSPQGGTEAFF

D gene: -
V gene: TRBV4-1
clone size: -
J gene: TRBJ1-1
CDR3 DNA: TGCGCCAGCAGCCAAGATAGGCAGGCTGAAGCTTTCTTT
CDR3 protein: CASSQDRQAEAFF

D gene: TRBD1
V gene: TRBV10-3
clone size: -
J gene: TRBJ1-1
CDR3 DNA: TGTGCCATCACCCCGGGACAGGGTTCTGAAGCTTTCTTT
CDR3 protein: CAITPGQGSEAFF

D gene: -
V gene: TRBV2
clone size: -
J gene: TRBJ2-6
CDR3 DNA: TGTGCCAGCAAACAGATAACTCCTGGGGCCAACGTCCTGACTTTC
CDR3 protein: CASKQITPGANVLTF

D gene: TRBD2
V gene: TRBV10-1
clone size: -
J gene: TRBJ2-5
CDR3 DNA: TGCGCCAGCAGTCGGACTAGCGGGAGCTCAGAGACCCAGTACTTC
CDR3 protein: CASSRTSGSSETQYF

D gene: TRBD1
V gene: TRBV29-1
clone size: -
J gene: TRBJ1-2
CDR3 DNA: TGCAGCGTTCAAATACAGGGGGCCTATGGCTACACCTTC
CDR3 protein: CSVQIQGAYGYTF